This T cell receptor (beta chain) was sequenced in a study of beta chain features in type 1 diabetes. Across the study: There was similarity between patients and healthy donors in age, gender and cell yields.

With respect to this clone: Its antigen is currently unknown.

Purity of each sorted population was above 98%. Study outcomes and limitations: It was not settled here whether HLA type affects TCRB rearrangement. Shorter TCRB CDR3s, moderately but significantly so, marked every one of the four CD4+ subsets in Type 1 diabetes patients. Comparison showed that naive, central memory and Treg TCRB repertoires appeared more similar among patients than among healthy donors.

cDNA synthesis used the whole RNA isolate, giving expressed TCRB sequences. Here immunoSEQ multiplex PCR was the method, and the copy in TCRdb shows in-frame clones only, minus some. Of tens of thousands of clones listed, around half are singletons. The CDR3 extends over 15 amino acids. Germline-derived CDR1 and CDR2 are SGHTA and FQGTGA. J was trimmed by 5 bases and V by 5 bases; bases with no gene match: 11. Sequenced: Tregs from blood. The TCR comes from a woman in her thirties or forties with type 1 diabetes. The chain joins TRBV7-3 to TRBJ2-5; 7 nucleotides line up with TRBD1. CDR3 in DNA: TGTGCCAGCAGCCCCGGTTTGACAGGGCGGGAGACCCAGTACTTC. Amino acid sequence: CASSPGLTGRETQYF.